The source of this T cell receptor (beta chain) is a study of shared clonotypes between healthy human individuals. Sequencing was performed with immunoSEQ multiplex PCR; in TCRdb, only in-frame clones are kept and a portion is missing. The sample carries around 1,900,000 clones, 93% recorded once. The CDR3 is 13 residues long. V lost 7 bases and J 8 bases, leaving 15 bases between the germline ends. The sample holds one count of this clone. As yet, its antigen is unknown. Study-level results: At large depth, rarefaction still showed sorted-subset sequencing to be incomplete.

As defined, naive CD8 cells were CD45RO-negative and positively selected for CCR7, with terminally differentiated effector memory CD45RA+ cells excluded. The sequence derives from a man aged 18 to 30 in good health. Some clones in this sample may be carry-over from other donors' samples. Source material: naive CD8+ T cells from PBMCs. The rearrangement links TRBV23-1 to TRBJ2-1; D uncertain. TRBV23-1 is assigned to the ORF class and has an uncertain function. The DNA of the CDR3 is TGCGCCAGCAAACGCGTGTGTGTGGATGAGCAGTTCTTC. It yields the protein CASKRVCVDEQFF.